The TCR beta chain described here comes from a study of cytomegalovirus exposure and HLA in healthy donors. Between the trimmed V and J ends, which lost 1 base and 1 base, there was a span of 13 bases. The CDR3 spans 17 residues. Germline V gives CDR1 MNHNS, CDR2 SASEGT. The PCR used 60 Vbeta and 13 Jbeta primers. Sequencing was performed with immunoSEQ multiplex PCR; in TCRdb, only in-frame clones are kept and a portion is missing. The data hold fewer than 250,000 clones, with roughly 77% observed a single time. This rearrangement joins TRBV6-1 to TRBJ2-2; possibly TRBD1 for D (6 bases). Sequencing was done on a sample of PBMCs. This clonotype was obtained from a woman aged 50 to 65 in good health and CMV-seronegative. The chain's CDR3 is CASSEESGTQNTGELFF. The CDR3 DNA sequence: TGTGCCAGCAGTGAAGAGTCCGGGACACAGAACACCGGGGAGCTGTTTTTT.